This T cell receptor beta chain comes out of a study of cytomegalovirus exposure and HLA in healthy donors. As regards this clone: Its antigen remains unknown.

The V gene's germline CDR1 is MNHNY and CDR2 SVGAGI (reference sequence). The CDR3 is 15 amino acids. Trimming removed 6 bases from V and 8 bases from J; junction bases left unmatched: 9. Findings and limits, study-wide: Presence/absence analyses took donor sequencing depth as roughly uniform. Fewer N-insertions than the roughly 600-donor mean were reportedly shown by an Asian-associated ancestry cluster in a later analysis. Several of the most significant clusters appeared linked to common viral pathogens, based on a later analysis. Listed as cytomegalovirus-associated were 164 TCR beta chains.

PCR was performed using 60 Vbeta and 13 Jbeta primers. The table came from immunoSEQ multiplex PCR; TCRdb's copy has only in-frame clones and leaves some out. The sample has approximately 150,000 clones; around three quarters are singletons. Sequencing was performed on PBMCs. The source of this sequence is a male donor in good health and CMV-seronegative. The chain joins TRBV6-6 to TRBJ2-3, with TRBD2 matching 12 bases. CDR3 sequence reads: CASSATGTSGSTQYF. CDR3 in DNA: TGTGCCAGCAGCGCTACCGGGACTAGCGGGTCTACGCAGTATTTT.